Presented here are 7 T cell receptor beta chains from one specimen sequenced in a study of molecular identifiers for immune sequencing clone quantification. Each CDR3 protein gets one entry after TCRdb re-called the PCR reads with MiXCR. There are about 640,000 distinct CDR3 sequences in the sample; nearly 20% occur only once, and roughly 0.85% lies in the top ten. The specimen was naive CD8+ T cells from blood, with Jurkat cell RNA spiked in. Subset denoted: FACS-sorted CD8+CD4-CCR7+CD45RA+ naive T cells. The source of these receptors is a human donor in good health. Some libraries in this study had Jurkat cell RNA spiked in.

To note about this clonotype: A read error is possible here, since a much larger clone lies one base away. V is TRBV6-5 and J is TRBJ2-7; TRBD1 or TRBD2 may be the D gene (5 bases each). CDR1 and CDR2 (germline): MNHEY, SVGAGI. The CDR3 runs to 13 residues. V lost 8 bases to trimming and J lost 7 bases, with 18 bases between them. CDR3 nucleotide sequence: TGTGCCAGCGGCCCTGGGACGTCGGTAGAGCAGTACTTC. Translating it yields CASGPGTSVEQYF.

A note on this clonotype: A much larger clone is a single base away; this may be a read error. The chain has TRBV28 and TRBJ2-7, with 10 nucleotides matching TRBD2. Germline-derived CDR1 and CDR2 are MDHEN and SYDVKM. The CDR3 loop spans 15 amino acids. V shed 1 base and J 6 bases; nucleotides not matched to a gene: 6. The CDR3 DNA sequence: TGTGCCAGCAGTTTATATGGGACTAGCGACCGCGAGCAGTACTTC. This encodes CASSLYGTSDREQYF.

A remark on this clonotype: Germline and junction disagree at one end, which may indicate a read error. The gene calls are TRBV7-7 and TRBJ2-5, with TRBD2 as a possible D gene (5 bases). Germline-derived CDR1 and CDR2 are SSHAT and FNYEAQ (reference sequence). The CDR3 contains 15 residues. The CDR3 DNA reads TGTGCTAGCAGCCCCAGGTCCGGAGGTCCAGAGACCCAGTACTTC. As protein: CASSPRSGGPETQYF.

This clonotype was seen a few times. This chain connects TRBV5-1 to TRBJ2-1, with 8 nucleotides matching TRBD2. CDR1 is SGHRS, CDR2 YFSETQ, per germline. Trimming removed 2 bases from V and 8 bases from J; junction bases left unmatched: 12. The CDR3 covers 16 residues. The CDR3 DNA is TGCGCCAGCAGCTTCGTATCGGGGGGGGGCCCATATGAGCAGTTCTTC. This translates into CASSFVSGGGPYEQFF.

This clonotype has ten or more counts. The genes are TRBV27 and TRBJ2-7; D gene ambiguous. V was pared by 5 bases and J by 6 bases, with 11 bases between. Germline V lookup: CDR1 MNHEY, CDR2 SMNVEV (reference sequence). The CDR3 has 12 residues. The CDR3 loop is CASSHTPAEQYF. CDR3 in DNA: TGTGCCAGCAGTCATACCCCGGCCGAGCAGTACTTC.

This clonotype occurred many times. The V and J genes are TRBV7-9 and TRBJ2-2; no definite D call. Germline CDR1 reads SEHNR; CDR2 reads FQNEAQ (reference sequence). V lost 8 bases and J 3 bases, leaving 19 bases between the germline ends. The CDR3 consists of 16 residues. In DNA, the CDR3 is TGTGCCAGCTCCCACGAGTGGCCGATCGACACCGGGGAGCTGTTTTTT. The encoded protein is CASSHEWPIDTGELFF.

CDR3 nucleotides: TGTGCCAGCAGGCCCCTGTCTACCTTTGACACCATATATTTT. This translates into CASRPLSTFDTIYF. The chain combines TRBV27 with TRBJ1-3; unclear D gene. CDR1 MNHEY and CDR2 SMNVEV come from the germline V gene (reference sequence). This CDR3 region has 14 residues. The germline V and J ends were trimmed by 6 bases and 8 bases, with 17 bases remaining between them.